This T cell receptor (beta chain) originates from a study of T cells in Graves' hyperthyroidism and ophthalmopathy. Each 10 ml fresh peripheral blood draw supplied the PBMCs. With 5 bases removed from V and 6 bases from J, the gap between germline ends came to 19 bases. CDR1 and CDR2 from the germline V gene are KGHDR and SFDVKD. CDR3 length: 15 residues. Study-wide findings and caveats: Most clonotypes expanded in thyroid above 0.001 were likewise present in blood. Before onset, ophthalmopathy was predicted by the model a median approximately 6.5 months earlier.

Amplified TCR beta CDR3 regions came from RNA transcripts. A set of HTBI primers served as the primers for a first-round RT-PCR of the TCR CDR3. TCRdb passed the multiplex PCR reads through MiXCR, listing each CDR3 protein once. Altogether around 600,000 distinct CDR3 sequences are present, approximately 15% being singletons, with the ten largest covering about 7%. Notes on this clonotype: Its specificity is not known. A much larger clone sits a single nucleotide away, making a read error possible.

Sequenced input: blood. The sequence derives from a woman between 18 and 30 years old with Graves' ophthalmopathy. The chain couples TRBV24-1 to TRBJ2-7, with D tentatively TRBD2 (5 bases). As DNA, the CDR3 is TGTGCCACCAGTGGGGAGCTTAGCCGCCCATTCGAGCAGTACTTC. It translates to CATSGELSRPFEQYF.